This is a list of T cell receptor beta chains from one sample in a study of T-cell reconstitution after alpha-beta-depleted transplantation in children. Using its own MiXCR run on the PCR reads, TCRdb lists one record per CDR3 protein. The repertoire holds 450,000 to 700,000 distinct CDR3 sequences, with roughly 27% as singletons. The sequences come from PBMCs, collected before TCRalphabeta/CD19-depleted stem cell transplant. These receptors were collected from a boy under two years old with Wiskott-Aldrich syndrome, due to receive a stem cell transplant. The CDR3 runs from the conserved cysteine through the conserved F or W.

v_call: TRBV28
j_call: TRBJ1-5
cdr3_aa: CASILGTRNQPQHF

v_call: TRBV5-5
j_call: TRBJ2-7
cdr3_aa: CASSHTSGSQHEQYF

v_call: TRBV20-1
j_call: TRBJ1-2
cdr3_aa: CSARLSGSGYTF

v_call: TRBV10-3
j_call: TRBJ1-1
cdr3_aa: CAIRGAATEAFF

v_call: TRBV7-9
j_call: TRBJ2-5
cdr3_aa: CASSLGAGRETQYF

v_call: TRBV6-1
j_call: TRBJ2-5
cdr3_aa: CASRRTSGGSETQYF

v_call: TRBV11-3
j_call: TRBJ2-2
cdr3_aa: CASGLALTGELFF

v_call: TRBV6-1
j_call: TRBJ2-1
cdr3_aa: CASRLLAGGPDEQFF

v_call: TRBV7-2
j_call: TRBJ2-1
cdr3_aa: CASSWRGYNEQFF

v_call: TRBV15
j_call: TRBJ2-1
cdr3_aa: CATSRDYGTRLDNEQFF

v_call: TRBV5-1
j_call: TRBJ2-3
cdr3_aa: CASSVGLVWSTDTQYF

v_call: TRBV12-3/TRBV12-4
j_call: TRBJ1-5
cdr3_aa: CASSPTGDSNQPQHF

v_call: TRBV5-1
j_call: TRBJ2-7
cdr3_aa: CASSLVGDRGFYEQYF

v_call: TRBV27
j_call: TRBJ2-7
cdr3_aa: CASSLGTGGREQYF

v_call: TRBV7-3
j_call: TRBJ2-5
cdr3_aa: CASSLNGGYRETQYF

v_call: TRBV19
j_call: TRBJ1-5
cdr3_aa: CASSIQLQQPQHF

v_call: TRBV12-5
j_call: TRBJ1-1
cdr3_aa: CASGFGQGASEAFF

v_call: TRBV20-1
j_call: TRBJ2-7
cdr3_aa: CSAPGRSSYEQYF

v_call: TRBV5-1
j_call: TRBJ1-1
cdr3_aa: CASSLDRGGEAFF

v_call: TRBV5-1
j_call: TRBJ2-3
cdr3_aa: CASSLERSTDTQYF

v_call: TRBV5-1
j_call: TRBJ2-3
cdr3_aa: CASSLLARSTDTQYF

v_call: TRBV5-1
j_call: TRBJ2-2
cdr3_aa: CASSRGQLTGTGELFF

v_call: TRBV20-1
j_call: TRBJ2-2
cdr3_aa: CSASSGRAGELFF

v_call: TRBV5-1
j_call: TRBJ2-5
cdr3_aa: CASSMGLAGGRRETQYF

v_call: TRBV10-3
j_call: TRBJ1-5
cdr3_aa: CAIRDLGQPQHF

v_call: TRBV5-1
j_call: TRBJ2-2
cdr3_aa: CASSGGSGTGELFF

v_call: TRBV10-3
j_call: TRBJ2-1
cdr3_aa: CAISEAGLYNEQFF

v_call: TRBV5-1
j_call: TRBJ2-5
cdr3_aa: CASSLGPKAETQYF

v_call: TRBV5-1
j_call: TRBJ2-7
cdr3_aa: CASSLGSGRAYEQYF

v_call: TRBV7-3
j_call: TRBJ2-7
cdr3_aa: CASSPRPSGSSSEQYF

v_call: TRBV15
j_call: TRBJ2-7
cdr3_aa: CATSRDGDRGPYEQYF

v_call: TRBV3-1
j_call: TRBJ2-5
cdr3_aa: CASSPTFGGSYQETQYF

v_call: TRBV15
j_call: TRBJ2-5
cdr3_aa: CATSTRGFGQETQYF

v_call: TRBV7-9
j_call: TRBJ1-5
cdr3_aa: CASTTKPPDYHQPQHF

v_call: TRBV7-9
j_call: TRBJ2-1
cdr3_aa: CAGYSGEYYNEQFF

v_call: TRBV9
j_call: TRBJ2-1
cdr3_aa: CASSSLWREGGNEQFF

v_call: TRBV2
j_call: TRBJ2-1
cdr3_aa: CASIQYDNEQFF

v_call: TRBV24-1
j_call: TRBJ2-3
cdr3_aa: CATSDRDGIPGFTDTQYF

v_call: TRBV7-6
j_call: TRBJ2-3
cdr3_aa: CASSLAPTGGSSTDTQYF